One sample yielded the 8 T cell receptor beta chains listed below, sequenced in a study of blood T cell repertoires in COVID-19. Profiled with immunoSEQ multiplex PCR; TCRdb holds only in-frame clones, not every one. The table shows about 270,000 clones, with around 86% occurring only once. Sequenced input: peripheral blood. Receptors were obtained from a man between 35 and 55 years old with active or convalescent COVID-19.

V and J are TRBV27 and TRBJ2-1, with a weak D call TRBD2 (6 bases). Germline V lookup: CDR1 MNHEY, CDR2 SMNVEV (reference sequence). CDR3 length: 13 residues. The ends were cut back, 6 bases at V and 15 bases at J, with 21 bases in the middle. The CDR3 is CASRSGGNKGPFF. The CDR3 coding sequence is TGTGCCAGCAGGTCCGGGGGAAACAAAGGGCCGTTCTTC.

CDR3 bases: TGCAGCGTGACCGTAACAGCCGGGGAGCTGTTTTTT. Its protein product is CSVTVTAGELFF. This chain uses TRBV29-1 with TRBJ2-2; D call uncertain. The germline V gene has CDR1 SQVTM and CDR2 ANQGSEA. The CDR3 length is 12 residues. The V end was cut by 6 bases, the J end by 6 bases, with 11 bases between.

The chain joins TRBV3-1 (or the pseudogene TRBV3-2) to TRBJ2-5; no clear D gene. Germline V gene lookup returns CDR1 LGHDT and CDR2 YNNKEL (reference sequence). The CDR3 extends over 12 amino acids. The V gene lost 4 bases and the J gene lost 0 bases, with 3 bases spanning the gap. The CDR3 loop reads CASSPYQETQYF. DNA for the CDR3: TGTGCCAGCAGCCCCTACCAAGAGACCCAGTACTTC.

The chain links TRBV10-1 to TRBJ1-4, with 9 bases fitting TRBD1. The CDR3 extends over 16 amino acids. Trimming cost V 1 base and J 8 bases; bases outside gene matches: 8. Germline V gene sequence: CDR1 WNHNN, CDR2 SYGVQD (reference sequence). In DNA, the CDR3 is TGCGCCAGCAGTGAGTTTTCCGGGACAGGGTCCGAAAAACTGTTTTTT. Translation gives CASSEFSGTGSEKLFF.

The chain employs TRBV4-1 and TRBJ2-7; maybe TRBD1 (6 bases). The germline gives CDR1 MGHRA, CDR2 YSYEKL. The CDR3 is 16 amino acids. Trimming stripped 0 bases from V and 3 bases from J, with 15 bases between. This chain's CDR3 is CASSQDQGLTLYEQYF. Written as DNA, the CDR3 is TGCGCCAGCAGCCAAGATCAGGGGTTAACACTCTACGAGCAGTACTTC.

The V call is TRBV5-4, the J call TRBJ2-7; D is perhaps TRBD1 (5 bases). Trimming cost V 2 bases and J 9 bases, with 12 bases left between them. The germline V gene has CDR1 SGHNT and CDR2 YYREEE (reference sequence). CDR3 length equals 12 residues. This CDR3 reads CASSFGQAGQYF. The DNA for the CDR3 is TGTGCCAGCAGCTTCGGACAAGCCGGGCAGTACTTC. The full variable domain, completed using reference TRBV5-4 and TRBJ2-7, is ETGVTQSPTHLIKTRGQQVTLRCSSQSGHNTVSWYQQALGQGPQFIFQYYREEENGRGNFPPRFSGLQFPNYSSELNVNALELDDSALYLCASSFGQAGQYFGPGTRLTVT.

The rearrangement joins TRBV19 to TRBJ2-7; 9 bases align to TRBD1. The germline V gene has CDR1 LNHDA and CDR2 SQIVND (reference sequence). V gave up 3 bases and J gave up 3 bases; unmatched junction bases: 6. The CDR3 sequence is 15 residues long. For the CDR3, the DNA is TGTGCCAGTAGTATCCGGACAGGGGCGGTCTACGAGCAGTACTTC. Protein product: CASSIRTGAVYEQYF. Combining the CDR3 with reference TRBV19 and TRBJ2-7 gives the whole variable domain DGGITQSPKYLFRKEGQNVTLSCEQNLNHDAMYWYRQDPGQGLRLIYYSQIVNDFQKGDIAEGYSVSREKKESFPLTVTSAQKNPTAFYLCASSIRTGAVYEQYFGPGTRLTVT.

This clone has a handful of counts. The rearrangement uses TRBV3-1 (or the pseudogene TRBV3-2) and TRBJ1-2; 9 bases match TRBD1. V trimming: 5 bases; J trimming: 5 bases; junction bases outside the gene matches: 6. The CDR3 length is 14 residues. The V gene's germline CDR1 is LGHDT and CDR2 YNNKEL (reference sequence). The CDR3 region is CASSKDRGEYGYTF. The CDR3 DNA sequence: TGTGCCAGCAGCAAGGACAGGGGAGAGTATGGCTACACCTTC.